Each of the 9 T cell receptor beta chains below was sequenced from the same sample in a study of Ad26.COV2.S vaccination and SARS-CoV-2 variants. Here immunoSEQ multiplex PCR was the method, and the copy in TCRdb shows in-frame clones only, minus some. Of roughly 460,000 clones in the sample, 80% to 90% were seen once. Documented treatment: around 19 received Ad26.COV2.S at low or high dose, single or two shots; roughly five received placebo; per-sample allocation not given. Sample collection was performed on day 63 after the first vaccine or placebo injection. The starting material was peripheral blood, obtained in a trial of Ad26.COV2.S vaccine versus placebo. Receptor source: a person aged 18-60 years who received the Ad26.COV2.S COVID-19 vaccine or a placebo.

This sequence joins TRBV7-9 and TRBJ2-1, with D possibly called TRBD1 or TRBD2 (8 bases each). CDR3 length: 16 amino acids. The V end lost 5 bases, the J end lost 8 bases, and 22 bases lay between the germline ends. Looked up from germline, CDR1 is SEHNR and CDR2 is FQNEAQ (reference sequence). CDR3 nucleotides: TGTGCCAGCAGCGCCTCAGGGGGCGGGGGGATCGATGAGCAGTTCTTC. Its translation is CASSASGGGGIDEQFF.

This chain links TRBV30 with TRBJ1-2; D is unresolved. The germline V gene has CDR1 GTSNPN and CDR2 SVGIG (reference sequence). CDR3 length: 11 residues. Trimming removed 4 bases at V and 4 bases at J, with 7 bases between. In DNA, the CDR3 is TGTGCCTGGATATTGGGCTATGGCTACACCTTC. Its translation: CAWILGYGYTF.

The CDR3 region has the DNA TGTGCCTGGGGGGGATCGGGCAATCAGCCCCAGCATTTT. Translated, it gives CAWGGSGNQPQHF. The chain recombines TRBV30 with TRBJ1-5; D is perhaps TRBD1 (5 bases). There are 13 residues in the CDR3. Germline-derived CDR1 and CDR2 are GTSNPN and SVGIG (reference sequence). Trimming took off 5 bases at V and 2 bases at J, with 10 bases between the two ends.

The sample holds one count of this clone. This chain links TRBV7-2 with TRBJ1-5; the D gene is possibly TRBD1 (5 bases). Germline V gene data show CDR1 as SGHTA and CDR2 as FQGNSA. The CDR3 is 16 amino acids. V lost 4 bases, J lost 1 base, and 14 bases lay in between. The CDR3 is CASSSSGAGSNQPQHF. In nucleotides, the CDR3 is TGTGCCAGCAGCTCCTCCGGGGCAGGGAGCAATCAGCCCCAGCATTTT.

This clone came up a few times. The chain joins TRBV3-1 (or the pseudogene TRBV3-2) to TRBJ2-7, with unresolved D. The CDR3 is made up of 12 amino acids. Germline V gene sequence: CDR1 LGHDT, CDR2 YNNKEL (reference sequence). Trimming pared 1 base from V and 4 bases from J, leaving 5 bases between. The CDR3 DNA follows: TGTGCCAGCAGCCAAGTACAGTACGAGCAGTACTTC. Its protein is CASSQVQYEQYF.

CDR3 sequence: CASSTGLDRGAFF. The DNA for the CDR3 is TGTGCCAGCAGTACGGGCCTTGACAGAGGAGCTTTCTTT. The chain employs TRBV12-3 or TRBV12-4 and TRBJ1-1; TRBD1 is a possible D gene (5 bases). CDR3 size: 13 residues. Trimming stripped 5 bases from V and 10 bases from J, with 17 bases between.

V and J are TRBV9 and TRBJ2-7; D is perhaps TRBD1 (6 bases). Trimming removed 4 bases at V and 0 bases at J, with 11 bases between. The CDR3 is 14 residues long. Germline V CDR1 and CDR2: SGDLS, YYNGEE. The CDR3: CASSLRTDSYEQYF. In nucleotides, the CDR3 is TGTGCCAGCAGCTTACGGACAGACTCCTACGAGCAGTACTTC.

The chain recombines TRBV10-3 with TRBJ1-1; D is unresolved. The CDR3 is made up of 14 amino acids. V was pared by 4 bases and J by 2 bases, with 11 bases between. Germline V gives CDR1 ENHRY, CDR2 SYGVKD. The CDR3 DNA follows: TGTGCCATCAGTGGAGTCCCCAGAAACACTGAAGCTTTCTTT. Its translation is CAISGVPRNTEAFF.

The rearrangement links TRBV5-1 to TRBJ2-2, with 15 positions matching TRBD2. V lost 3 bases to trimming and J lost 1 base; unmatched junction nucleotides: 4. CDR1 SGHRS and CDR2 YFSETQ come from the germline V gene. The CDR3 is 18 residues long. The CDR3 spells CASSSRTSGRENTGELFF. The CDR3 nucleotides are TGCGCCAGCAGCTCCCGGACTAGCGGGAGGGAGAACACCGGGGAGCTGTTTTTT.